This TCR beta chain appears in the sequencing data of a study of brain T cells in children with intractable seizures. Time point defined: blood from clinic visit 5 months post-surgery; TSC patient then seizure free. TCRdb's copy holds only in-frame clones and misses some; the assay was immunoSEQ multiplex PCR. The table includes under 400,000 clones, roughly 93% detected once. Germline lookup yields CDR1 SGDLS and CDR2 YYNGEE. Trimming removed 0 bases at V and 2 bases at J, with 9 bases between. The CDR3 is made up of 14 amino acids. The source of this sequence is a boy under two years old with tuberous sclerosis and intractable seizures. Sequenced here: peripheral blood, sampled 5 to 6 months after surgery. This chain uses TRBV9 with TRBJ2-7, with D unresolved. CDR3 protein: CASSVGPLTYEQYF. The CDR3 DNA sequence: TGTGCCAGCAGCGTAGGTCCCTTAACCTACGAGCAGTACTTC. The variable domain in full, with the rest retrieved from reference TRBV9 and TRBJ2-7, is DSGVTQTPKHLITATGQRVTLRCSPRSGDLSVYWYQQSLDQGLQFLIQYYNGEERAKGNILERFSAQQFPDLHSELNLSSLELGDSALYFCASSVGPLTYEQYFGPGTRLTVT.